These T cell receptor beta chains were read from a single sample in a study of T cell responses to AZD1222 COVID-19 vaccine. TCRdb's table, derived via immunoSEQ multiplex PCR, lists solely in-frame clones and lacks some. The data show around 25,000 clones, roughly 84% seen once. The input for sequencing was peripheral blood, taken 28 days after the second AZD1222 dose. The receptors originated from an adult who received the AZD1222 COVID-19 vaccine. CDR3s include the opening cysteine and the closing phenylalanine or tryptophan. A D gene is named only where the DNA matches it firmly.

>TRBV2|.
CASSRQSPNNEQFF
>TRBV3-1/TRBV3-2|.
CASSRARSEGYEQFF
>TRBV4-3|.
CASSQDEVAKDTQYF
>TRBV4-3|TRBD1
CASSQDVAGQGGNTIYF
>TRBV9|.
CASSPYRLGTGELFF
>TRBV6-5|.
CASQLQGSLDYEQYF
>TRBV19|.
CASSIVPGDIYQPQHF
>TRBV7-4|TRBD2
CASSLGLAEYEQYF
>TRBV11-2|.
CASSLPTGELFF
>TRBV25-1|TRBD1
CANLAKEGAPVYGYTF
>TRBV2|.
CASPPGTSYNEQFF
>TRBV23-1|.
CASPWEVAYSGNTIYF
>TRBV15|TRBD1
CATSRDSAWTGGLETQYF
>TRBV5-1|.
CASSLDFRSLNTEAFF
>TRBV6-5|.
CASSYRGGETQYF